This T cell receptor beta chain was recorded in a study of vaccination effects on CD4 cells after COVID-19. With approximately ten days of culture completed, CD4+ T cells were isolated. A half-volume exchange with IL-2 medium occurred on days 3 and 7. Some clones are missing from TCRdb's copy, which holds only in-frame ones; the method was immunoSEQ multiplex PCR. The data hold fewer than 75,000 clones, with about 74% observed a single time. With respect to this clone: Its antigen is not known.

Study-level findings and limits: In the late period after vaccination, infection- and vaccine-induced clones contracted markedly.

Trimming took off 4 bases at V and 2 bases at J, with 12 bases between the two ends. Germline loops: CDR1 SGHRS, CDR2 YFSETQ. CDR3 length equals 15 residues. J is TRBJ1-4 and V is TRBV5-1; D gene uncertain. The receptor was derived from a human donor who received a COVID-19 vaccine. The sequencing here drew on CD4+ T cells from PBMCs cultured without peptide, taken before COVID-19 vaccination. CDR3 coding DNA: TGCGCCAGCAGCCAAGGCCGCGGGACTAATGAAAAACTGTTTTTT. This encodes CASSQGRGTNEKLFF. The complete variable domain, with remaining parts taken from reference TRBV5-1 and TRBJ1-4, reads KAGVTQTPRYLIKTRGQQVTLSCSPISGHRSVSWYQQTPGQGLQFLFEYFSETQRNKGNFPGRFSGRQFSNSRSEMNVSTLELGDSALYLCASSQGRGTNEKLFFGSGTQLSVL.